This record concerns one T cell receptor (beta chain) sequence. Its cognate antigen is unknown. This CDR3 has 13 amino acids. Trimming pared 1 base from V and 2 bases from J, leaving 6 bases between. The germline V gene encodes CDR1 SGHRS and CDR2 YFSETQ. The protocol attached unique molecular identifiers to individual cDNA molecules. TCRdb processed the 5' RACE reads anew with MiXCR; each CDR3 protein has one entry. The sample lists about 77,000 distinct CDR3 sequences; about a sixth were seen once. This specimen comes from a study of early T cells in non-severe SARS-CoV-2 infection. Across the whole study: Sequencing was performed on bulk RNA from unsorted whole blood, leaving chains unpaired. The study, taken as a whole, reports: Matching with VDJdb favored anti-spike CD8 responses (missing private and CD4 specificities).

V gene TRBV5-1 combines with J gene TRBJ2-5; D uncertain. This clonotype was sampled from an adult who was a healthcare worker with PCR-confirmed SARS-CoV-2 infection or an uninfected control (not recorded which). Sequencing was carried out using whole blood. CDR3 DNA: TGCGCCAGCAGCTTGCAAGGGCAAGAGACCCAGTACTTC. Encoded protein: CASSLQGQETQYF.